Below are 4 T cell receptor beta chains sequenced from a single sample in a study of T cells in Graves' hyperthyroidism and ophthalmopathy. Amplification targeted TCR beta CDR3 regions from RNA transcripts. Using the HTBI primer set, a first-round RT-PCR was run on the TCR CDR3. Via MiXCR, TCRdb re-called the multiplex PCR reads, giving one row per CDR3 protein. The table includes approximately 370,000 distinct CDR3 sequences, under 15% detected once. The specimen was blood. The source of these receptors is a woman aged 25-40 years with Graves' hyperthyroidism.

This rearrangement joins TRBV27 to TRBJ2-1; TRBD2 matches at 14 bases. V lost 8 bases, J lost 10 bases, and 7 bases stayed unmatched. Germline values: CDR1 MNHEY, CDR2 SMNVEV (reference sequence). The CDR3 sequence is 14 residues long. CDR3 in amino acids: CASRLAGGPEEQFF. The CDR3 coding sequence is TGTGCCAGCCGACTAGCGGGAGGGCCGGAGGAGCAGTTCTTC.

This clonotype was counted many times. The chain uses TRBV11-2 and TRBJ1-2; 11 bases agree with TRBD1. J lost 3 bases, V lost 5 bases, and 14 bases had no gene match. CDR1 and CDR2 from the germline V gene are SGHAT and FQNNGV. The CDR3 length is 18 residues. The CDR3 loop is CASSPLRRGQGEHYGYTF. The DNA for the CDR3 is TGTGCCAGCAGCCCCCTCCGTAGGGGACAGGGGGAGCACTATGGCTACACCTTC.

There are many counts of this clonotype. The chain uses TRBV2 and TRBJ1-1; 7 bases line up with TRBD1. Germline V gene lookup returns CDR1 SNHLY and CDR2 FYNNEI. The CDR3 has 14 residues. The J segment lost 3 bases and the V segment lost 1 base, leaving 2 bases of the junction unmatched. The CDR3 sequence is CASSEEGADTEAFF. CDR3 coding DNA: TGTGCCAGCAGTGAAGAGGGGGCGGACACTGAAGCTTTCTTT.

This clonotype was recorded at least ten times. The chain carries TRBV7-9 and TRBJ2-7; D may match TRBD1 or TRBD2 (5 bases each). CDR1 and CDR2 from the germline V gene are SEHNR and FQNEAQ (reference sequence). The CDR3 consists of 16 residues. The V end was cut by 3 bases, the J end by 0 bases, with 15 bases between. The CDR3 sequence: CASSFPRGPSSYEQYF. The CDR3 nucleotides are TGTGCCAGCAGCTTCCCGAGGGGCCCGAGCTCCTACGAGCAGTACTTC.